This entry lists 16 T cell receptor beta chains sequenced from one sample in a study of blood T cell repertoires in COVID-19. Sequenced by immunoSEQ multiplex PCR; TCRdb stores in-frame clones only, minus some. This repertoire shows some 320,000 clones, about 85% found once; its top ten account for 1.5% to 2%. The sample comprised PBMCs or T cells enriched from blood (not recorded which). These receptors were collected from a woman in her twenties or thirties who had been exposed to COVID-19.

The rearrangement links TRBV30 to TRBJ1-5; perhaps TRBD1 as D (5 bases). Trimming cost V 8 bases and J 6 bases, with 14 bases left between them. CDR1 and CDR2 (germline): GTSNPN, SVGIG (reference sequence). This CDR3 has 12 amino acids. CDR3 loop: CALGGYGQPQHF. For the CDR3, the DNA is TGTGCCCTCGGGGGGTACGGTCAGCCCCAGCATTTT.

This clone was seen a handful of times. CDR3 in amino acids: CSVEDQGPRSRNQPQHF. CDR3 DNA sequence: TGCAGCGTTGAAGATCAGGGTCCCAGGAGTCGCAATCAGCCCCAGCATTTT. This chain joins TRBV29-1 and TRBJ1-5; TRBD1 is a possible D gene (5 bases). CDR1 is SQVTM and CDR2 is ANQGSEA in the germline V gene. With 0 bases removed from V and 2 bases from J, the gap between germline ends came to 17 bases. This CDR3 is 17 amino acids long.

The rearrangement uses TRBV5-1 and TRBJ2-7; 8 bases match TRBD1. CDR1 and CDR2 (germline): SGHRS, YFSETQ. V was pared by 2 bases and J by 3 bases, with 4 bases of the junction left unmatched. The CDR3 loop spans 14 amino acids. CDR3 sequence (DNA): TGCGCCAGCAGCTTACAGGGGGGAAACTACGAGCAGTACTTC. Encoded protein: CASSLQGGNYEQYF.

The chain recombines TRBV6-5 with TRBJ1-3; maybe TRBD1 (5 bases). Trimming stripped 7 bases from V and 6 bases from J, with 16 bases between. Germline-derived CDR1 and CDR2 are MNHEY and SVGAGI. The CDR3 consists of 14 residues. The CDR3 spells CASKFVGLVNTIYF. The CDR3 nucleotides read TGTGCCAGCAAATTCGTGGGGCTGGTAAACACCATATATTTT.

CDR3 amino acids: CASGLVLQGGNQPQHF. The CDR3 DNA is TGTGCTAGTGGTTTGGTACTACAGGGAGGCAATCAGCCCCAGCATTTT. The chain recombines TRBV12-5 with TRBJ1-5; D is possibly TRBD1 (6 bases). The CDR3 is made up of 16 amino acids. CDR1 is LGHNT and CDR2 is FRNRAP in the germline V gene. V was cut by 0 bases and J by 2 bases, with 11 bases left in between.

The chain recombines TRBV29-1 with TRBJ1-4; no clear D gene. There are 10 residues in the CDR3. The germline CDR1 and CDR2 sequences are SQVTM and ANQGSEA. The ends were cut back, 7 bases at V and 5 bases at J, with 5 bases in the middle. The chain's CDR3 is CSGRNEKLFF. DNA of the CDR3: TGCAGCGGCAGGAATGAAAAACTGTTTTTT.

The chain carries TRBV7-9 and TRBJ1-1, with D perhaps TRBD1 (5 bases). V was clipped by 5 bases and J by 5 bases, with 9 bases between them. There are 12 residues in the CDR3. Germline V gene sequence: CDR1 SEHNR, CDR2 FQNEAQ (reference sequence). Here the CDR3 DNA reads TGTGCCAGCAGCCCTCAGGGTACTGAAGCTTTCTTT. This translates into CASSPQGTEAFF.

The V and J genes are TRBV7-9 and TRBJ1-5; 7 nucleotides align to TRBD1. The CDR3 runs 14 residues. The germline V gene encodes CDR1 SEHNR and CDR2 FQNEAQ (reference sequence). V shed 5 bases and J 2 bases; nucleotides not matched to a gene: 3. CDR3 residues: CASSLGQGNQPQHF. The CDR3 DNA follows: TGTGCCAGCAGCCTTGGACAGGGCAATCAGCCCCAGCATTTT.

This chain uses TRBV24-1 with TRBJ1-5, with TRBD1 matching 10 bases. Germline V gives CDR1 KGHDR, CDR2 SFDVKD. V was clipped by 4 bases and J by 6 bases; unmatched bases: 8. This CDR3 spans 16 amino acids. The CDR3 sequence is CATSDARQGASQPQHF. In DNA form, the CDR3 reads TGTGCCACCAGTGACGCTAGACAGGGGGCAAGTCAGCCCCAGCATTTT.

V is TRBV6-1 and J is TRBJ2-6, with D maybe TRBD1 (5 bases). Trimming cost V 4 bases and J 0 bases, with 10 bases left between them. Germline loops: CDR1 MNHNS, CDR2 SASEGT. The CDR3 extends over 16 amino acids. CDR3 loop: CASSALQDSGANVLTF. The CDR3 DNA sequence: TGTGCCAGCAGTGCCCTACAGGACTCTGGGGCCAACGTCCTGACTTTC.

The rearrangement uses TRBV19 and TRBJ1-6, with D perhaps TRBD1 (6 bases). CDR1 is LNHDA, CDR2 SQIVND, per germline (reference sequence). This CDR3 has 14 amino acids. V lost 3 bases, J lost 11 bases, and 14 bases lay in between. This CDR3 reads CASSMQGKAPPLHF. As DNA, the CDR3 is TGTGCCAGTAGTATGCAGGGGAAAGCTCCACCCCTCCACTTT.

The chain has TRBV7-2 and TRBJ2-5; TRBD2 matches at 8 bases. The CDR3 is made up of 15 amino acids. With 4 bases clipped from V and 2 bases from J, the junction kept 6 bases outside the gene matches. Germline V lookup: CDR1 SGHTA, CDR2 FQGNSA. The chain's CDR3 is CASSWNGGGQETQYF. Here the CDR3 DNA reads TGTGCCAGCAGCTGGAACGGCGGGGGGCAAGAGACCCAGTACTTC.

The chain couples TRBV28 to TRBJ1-3; D possibly corresponds to TRBD1 (5 bases). The CDR3 consists of 15 residues. Per the germline V gene, CDR1 is MDHEN and CDR2 is SYDVKM. V was shortened by 3 bases and J by 4 bases, with 13 bases between the two germline ends. The CDR3 DNA reads as TGTGCCAGCAGTTTGACAGTCGGTCTAGGAAACACCATATATTTT. Translating it yields CASSLTVGLGNTIYF.

This rearrangement joins TRBV28 to TRBJ1-2, with 7 bases identical to TRBD1. CDR1 is MDHEN and CDR2 is SYDVKM in the germline V gene. The CDR3 is made up of 18 amino acids. Germline trimming cut 1 base from V and 3 bases from J; bases unmatched to any gene: 14. CDR3 region: CASSLLSRDSPLDYGYTF. The CDR3 bases are TGTGCCAGCAGTTTATTATCTCGGGACAGCCCTCTAGACTATGGCTACACCTTC.

The chain links TRBV2 to TRBJ1-4; TRBD1 matches at 12 bases. CDR3 length equals 17 residues. The J segment lost 7 bases and the V segment lost 6 bases, leaving 12 bases of the junction unmatched. The V gene's germline CDR1 is SNHLY and CDR2 FYNNEI. In DNA form, the CDR3 reads TGTGCCAGCAGCGGGGGACAGGGGGCCACCGGGACTGAAAAACTGTTTTTT. The encoded protein is CASSGGQGATGTEKLFF.

The chain recombines TRBV10-3 with TRBJ1-5; D possibly corresponds to TRBD1 (6 bases). The CDR3 is 14 amino acids. Germline CDR1 reads ENHRY; CDR2 reads SYGVKD. V was cut by 4 bases and J by 4 bases, with 11 bases left in between. The CDR3 loop reads CAISVRDTNQPQHF. The DNA for the CDR3 is TGTGCCATCAGTGTAAGGGACACTAATCAGCCCCAGCATTTT.